Each of the 31 T cell receptor beta chains below was sequenced from the same sample in a study of T cells in Graves' hyperthyroidism and ophthalmopathy. Amplified regions were TCR beta CDR3 sequences from RNA transcripts. The HTBI set primed first-round TCR CDR3 RT-PCR. A single record per CDR3 protein comes from TCRdb applying MiXCR to the multiplex PCR reads. Among about 350,000 distinct CDR3 sequences, approximately 15% were seen once, and the ten largest hold roughly 33%. The source material was blood. The source is a woman in her thirties or forties with Graves' ophthalmopathy.

The table lists this clonotype with many counts. The rearrangement links TRBV20-1 to TRBJ1-1, with 7 bases that match TRBD1. The CDR3 has 14 residues. Trimming took 1 base from V and 0 from J; bases not matched to a gene: 2. Germline CDR1 reads DFQATT; CDR2 reads SNEGSKA (reference sequence). As DNA, the CDR3 is TGCAGTGCTAGAGCAGGGGGTGTGAACACTGAAGCTTTCTTT. Protein sequence: CSARAGGVNTEAFF.

The sample holds many counts of this clonotype. J is TRBJ2-1 and V is TRBV2; D gene uncertain. Trimming stripped 6 bases from V and 10 bases from J, with 10 bases between. Germline-derived CDR1 and CDR2 are SNHLY and FYNNEI. The CDR3 is 11 residues long. The CDR3 region is CASRELPEQFF. The CDR3 DNA sequence: TGTGCCAGCAGGGAACTACCAGAGCAGTTCTTC.

This clonotype appeared many times. The V and J genes are TRBV6-2 or TRBV6-3 and TRBJ2-7, with TRBD1 as a possible D gene (5 bases). The V end was cut by 0 bases, the J end by 0 bases, with 15 bases between. CDR3 size: 17 residues. Germline V gene data show CDR1 as MNHEY and CDR2 as SVGEGT. The CDR3 DNA follows: TGTGCCAGCAGTTACTCGCCAGCTGGGGCTTACTCCTACGAGCAGTACTTC. The encoded protein is CASSYSPAGAYSYEQYF.

This clonotype was counted ten times or more. The chain uses TRBV7-2 and TRBJ1-1; D remains ambiguous. The CDR3 loop spans 13 amino acids. V lost 4 bases, J lost 10 bases, and 16 bases lay in between. Per germline, CDR1 SGHTA and CDR2 FQGNSA. The CDR3 region is CASSSDPMAVAFF. The CDR3 DNA follows: TGTGCCAGCAGCTCTGACCCGATGGCAGTAGCTTTCTTT.

This clonotype occurred many times. The V gene is TRBV7-9, the J gene TRBJ2-1, with 10 positions matching TRBD2. The CDR3 spans 16 residues. V lost 5 bases to trimming and J lost 7 bases; unmatched junction nucleotides: 11. Germline CDR1 is SEHNR and CDR2 is FQNEAQ (reference sequence). The CDR3 DNA reads as TGTGCCAGCAGCCTCATGAGCGGGAGGGCCGGTAATGAGCAGTTCTTC. Its protein product is CASSLMSGRAGNEQFF.

This clonotype was detected many times. The rearrangement joins TRBV12-3 or TRBV12-4 to TRBJ2-4; TRBD2 agrees at 12 bases. This CDR3 has 21 residues. V shed 3 bases, J shed 1 base, and the junction held 16 bases outside the gene matches. The CDR3, as DNA: TGTGCCAGCAGTTTGGGGTGGGGACTAGCGGGCCCCAGACAGGCCAAAAACATTCAGTACTTC. This codes for CASSLGWGLAGPRQAKNIQYF.

As regards this clonotype: A much larger clone differs by one base, so this may be a read error. The rearrangement links TRBV27 to TRBJ2-1, with a tentative D call TRBD2 (7 bases). Germline V CDR1 and CDR2: MNHEY, SMNVEV (reference sequence). The CDR3 is 13 amino acids. V was trimmed by 8 bases and J by 8 bases, leaving 16 bases between them. The CDR3 spells CASSWGGPYEQFF. For the CDR3, the DNA is TGTGCCAGCTCCTGGGGGGGGCCGTATGAGCAGTTCTTC.

This clonotype was seen many times. The chain combines TRBV5-1 with TRBJ1-1; D remains ambiguous. V shed 4 bases and J shed 4 bases, with 20 bases lying between them. Germline lookup yields CDR1 SGHRS and CDR2 YFSETQ. The CDR3 covers 16 residues. CDR3 protein: CASSPIPGAGGTEAFF. The CDR3 DNA reads TGCGCCAGCAGCCCGATACCGGGAGCAGGTGGCACTGAAGCTTTCTTT.

This clonotype was seen at least ten times. The V call is TRBV7-9, the J call TRBJ2-3; 13 bases align to TRBD2. The CDR3 has 17 residues. J was trimmed by 0 bases and V by 4 bases; bases with no gene match: 4. The germline V gene encodes CDR1 SEHNR and CDR2 FQNEAQ (reference sequence). The CDR3 DNA reads as TGTGCCAGCAGCTCCGGACTAGCGGGGGTTAGCACAGATACGCAGTATTTT. Translated: CASSSGLAGVSTDTQYF.

Ten or more counts support this clonotype. This CDR3 is CSAKPLNTEAFF. The CDR3 DNA reads TGCAGTGCTAAACCGCTGAACACTGAAGCTTTCTTT. The V and J genes are TRBV20-1 and TRBJ1-1, with unresolved D. The CDR3 runs 12 residues. CDR1 and CDR2 (germline): DFQATT, SNEGSKA (reference sequence). V lost 4 bases and J lost 0, with 6 bases in between.

In its sample, this clonotype was seen many times. V usage is TRBV6-1 and J usage is TRBJ1-1, with D possibly matching TRBD1 (5 bases). The CDR3 sequence is 17 residues long. The germline CDR1 and CDR2 sequences are MNHNS and SASEGT. The V gene lost 5 bases and the J gene lost 5 bases, with 24 bases spanning the gap. The CDR3 is CASSLAAGRKKGTEAFF. The CDR3 DNA follows: TGTGCCAGCAGTTTGGCTGCGGGACGCAAAAAGGGGACTGAAGCTTTCTTT.

This clonotype was recorded at least ten times. The chain carries TRBV6-1 and TRBJ2-5; 7 bases fit TRBD2. V trimming: 5 bases; J trimming: 4 bases; junction bases outside the gene matches: 10. Germline V gene sequence: CDR1 MNHNS, CDR2 SASEGT. The CDR3 is made up of 15 amino acids. CDR3 residues: CASSPSGLGGETQYF. In DNA form, the CDR3 reads TGTGCCAGCAGTCCTAGCGGTCTCGGGGGAGAGACCCAGTACTTC.

This clonotype was seen more than once but under ten times. The gene calls are TRBV20-1 and TRBJ1-5; 7 bases line up with TRBD1. Germline V gene sequence: CDR1 DFQATT, CDR2 SNEGSKA (reference sequence). V lost 5 bases, J lost 2 bases, and 3 bases stayed unmatched. CDR3 length: 13 residues. CDR3 DNA: TGCAGTGCTTTTACAGGGGGCAATCAGCCCCAGCATTTT. As protein: CSAFTGGNQPQHF.

This clonotype has ten or more counts. CDR3 DNA: TGCAGTGCTAGAGGGGAGGGCAGGCAAGAGACCCAGTACTTC. This translates into CSARGEGRQETQYF. The chain links TRBV20-1 to TRBJ2-5, with 7 bases lining up with TRBD2. The V and J ends lost 1 base and 2 bases, in that order; junction bases with no gene match: 4. The CDR3 covers 14 residues. The germline gives CDR1 DFQATT, CDR2 SNEGSKA (reference sequence).

In this sample, this clonotype turned up many times. CDR3 bases: TGTGCCAGCAGTTTACAGTCCAGTGGAAATTCACCCCTCCACTTT. Translated: CASSLQSSGNSPLHF. This sequence joins TRBV12-3 or TRBV12-4 and TRBJ1-6; no reliable D call. Deletions cut 2 bases from V and 7 bases from J, with 12 bases between. The CDR3 loop spans 15 amino acids.

This clonotype was observed a few times. The rearrangement links TRBV30 to TRBJ1-5; D gene uncertain. There are 13 residues in the CDR3. V dropped 2 bases and J dropped 5 bases, with 10 bases sitting between them. Looked up from germline, CDR1 is GTSNPN and CDR2 is SVGIG (reference sequence). In DNA form, the CDR3 reads TGTGCCTGGAGTAACGGGAAGGATCAGCCCCAGCATTTT. This encodes CAWSNGKDQPQHF.

Many counts were recorded for this clonotype. The V and J genes are TRBV28 and TRBJ2-2; perhaps D is TRBD1 or TRBD2 (5 bases each). Trimming cost V 3 bases and J 1 base, with 15 bases left between them. The CDR3 consists of 17 residues. Germline assignment: CDR1 MDHEN and CDR2 SYDVKM. The CDR3, as DNA: TGTGCCAGCAGTTTGGGGGTATGGGGGTTGAACACCGGGGAGCTGTTTTTT. Its translation: CASSLGVWGLNTGELFF.

This clonotype was seen a handful of times. This chain connects TRBV25-1 to TRBJ2-1; TRBD2 is a possible D gene (5 bases). Deletions cut 3 bases from V and 11 bases from J, with 17 bases between. The CDR3 loop spans 14 amino acids. Germline CDR1 MGHDK, CDR2 SYGVNS. This CDR3 reads CASSDVLANPKQFF. CDR3 nucleotide sequence: TGTGCCAGCAGTGATGTTCTAGCTAACCCTAAGCAGTTCTTC.

The table lists this clonotype with many counts. This chain uses TRBV7-9 with TRBJ2-2, with TRBD2 as a possible D gene (5 bases). With 11 bases removed from V and 4 bases from J, the gap between germline ends came to 14 bases. Looked up from germline, CDR1 is SEHNR and CDR2 is FQNEAQ (reference sequence). CDR3 length: 13 residues. CDR3 DNA sequence: TGTGCCCTCTCGGGGTCGGTCACCGGGGAGCTGTTTTTT. Translating gives CALSGSVTGELFF.

Many counts were recorded for this clonotype. The J gene is TRBJ1-6, the V gene TRBV6-1; D unclear. V gave up 8 bases and J gave up 0 bases, with 11 bases separating them. CDR1 MNHNS and CDR2 SASEGT come from the germline V gene. There are 15 residues in the CDR3. The CDR3 DNA is TGTGCCAGCGACTCAGGCTTCTCCTATAATTCACCCCTCCACTTT. Protein: CASDSGFSYNSPLHF.

Ten or more counts support this clonotype. The chain combines TRBV28 with TRBJ1-6, with 8 nucleotides matching TRBD1. Germline V gives CDR1 MDHEN, CDR2 SYDVKM. The CDR3 is made up of 13 amino acids. V was clipped by 8 bases and J by 5 bases; unmatched bases: 2. CDR3 amino acids: CASLDRDNSPLHF. CDR3 bases: TGTGCCAGCTTGGACAGGGATAATTCACCCCTCCACTTT.

In its sample, this clonotype was seen a few times. V gene TRBV2 combines with J gene TRBJ2-4; D unclear. The germline CDR1 and CDR2 sequences are SNHLY and FYNNEI. The CDR3 extends over 15 amino acids. Trimming stripped 8 bases from V and 3 bases from J, with 17 bases between. The DNA for the CDR3 is TGTGCCAGCTTCGACCGAGCAAGAGGCAAAAACATTCAGTACTTC. It encodes CASFDRARGKNIQYF.

At least ten counts were recorded for this clonotype. The chain carries TRBV28 and TRBJ2-1; D is uncertain. The CDR3 covers 14 residues. V was clipped by 6 bases and J by 9 bases, with 18 bases between them. The germline gives CDR1 MDHEN, CDR2 SYDVKM. This CDR3 is CASRPPGRAAEQFF. The CDR3 DNA reads as TGTGCCAGCAGGCCACCCGGAAGGGCGGCTGAGCAGTTCTTC.

This clonotype has ten or more counts. The chain employs TRBV27 and TRBJ2-7, with D possibly being TRBD1 (6 bases). V was shortened by 5 bases and J by 2 bases, with 19 bases between the two germline ends. The CDR3 runs 16 residues. The germline CDR1 and CDR2 sequences are MNHEY and SMNVEV (reference sequence). The CDR3 loop is CASSPYRDTSPYEQYF. CDR3 nucleotides: TGTGCCAGCAGTCCCTACAGGGATACGTCCCCCTACGAGCAGTACTTC.

This clonotype was counted many times. The rearrangement links TRBV9 to TRBJ2-1; D not resolved. Trimming removed 0 bases from V and 0 bases from J, with 7 bases in between. The germline V gene has CDR1 SGDLS and CDR2 YYNGEE. The CDR3 runs to 15 residues. The CDR3: CASSVGGLSYNEQFF. CDR3 DNA sequence: TGTGCCAGCAGCGTAGGTGGGCTCTCCTACAATGAGCAGTTCTTC.

There are a few counts of this clonotype. The chain is built from TRBV4-2 and TRBJ2-7, with D hard to call. V was trimmed by 0 bases and J by 1 base, leaving 4 bases between them. The CDR3 loop spans 13 amino acids. Germline V lookup: CDR1 LGHNA, CDR2 YNFKEQ. The CDR3 is CASSQELSYEQYF. DNA for the CDR3: TGTGCCAGCAGCCAAGAACTTTCCTACGAGCAGTACTTC.

This sequence joins TRBV7-9 and TRBJ2-1, with TRBD1 as a possible D gene (6 bases). Trimming pared 3 bases from V and 0 bases from J, leaving 9 bases between. Germline lookup yields CDR1 SEHNR and CDR2 FQNEAQ (reference sequence). This CDR3 is 15 amino acids long. The CDR3 sequence is CASSFIQGSYNEQFF. The DNA for the CDR3 is TGTGCCAGCAGCTTTATACAGGGCTCCTACAATGAGCAGTTCTTC.

This clonotype was seen at least ten times. The chain couples TRBV24-1 to TRBJ1-2; tentatively, D is TRBD1 (6 bases). Looked up from germline, CDR1 is KGHDR and CDR2 is SFDVKD. The CDR3 runs to 15 residues. V was pared by 5 bases and J by 8 bases, with 20 bases between. CDR3 coding DNA: TGTGCCACCAGTGGCCCAATTAAGGGACATACGGGCTACACCTTC. This encodes CATSGPIKGHTGYTF.

This sequence joins TRBV9 and TRBJ1-1; 7 bases fit TRBD1. The CDR3 spans 14 residues. CDR1 and CDR2 (germline): SGDLS, YYNGEE. V lost 4 bases and J lost 6; bases outside the gene matches: 9. CDR3 in DNA: TGTGCCAGCAGCCCCTCCAGGGGGAGGGCTGAAGCTTTCTTT. Its translation: CASSPSRGRAEAFF. The full variable domain, with the rest looked up from reference TRBV9 and TRBJ1-1, is DSGVTQTPKHLITATGQRVTLRCSPRSGDLSVYWYQQSLDQGLQFLIQYYNGEERAKGNILERFSAQQFPDLHSELNLSSLELGDSALYFCASSPSRGRAEAFFGQGTRLTVV.

The rearrangement uses TRBV12-3 or TRBV12-4 and TRBJ2-1; D call uncertain. This CDR3 has 14 amino acids. V was clipped by 3 bases and J by 7 bases, with 13 bases between them. In DNA form, the CDR3 reads TGTGCCAGCAGTTTCAACCACGCGGAAAATGAGCAGTTCTTC. Protein product: CASSFNHAENEQFF.

This clonotype was seen ten or more times. The chain couples TRBV18 to TRBJ1-1, with D unclear. V shed 1 base and J shed 6 bases, with 6 bases lying between them. This CDR3 has 12 residues. The germline CDR1 and CDR2 sequences are KGHSH and LQKENI. The DNA of the CDR3 is TGTGCCAGCTCACCACGGGAGGCTGAAGCTTTCTTT. This gives the protein CASSPREAEAFF.